The sequence of this TCR beta chain was determined in a study of neurological immune-mediated disorders. The time point was: longitudinal time-point 2. This clonotype was counted ten times or more. The method for making cDNA was 5'RACE, and it used 10-nucleotide random UMIs. MiXCR was run by TCRdb on the 5' RACE reads, yielding one entry per CDR3 protein. The sample shows 81,000 or so distinct CDR3 sequences, less than 15% of them seen only once. Material for sequencing was PBMCs. The origin of this receptor is a female donor with HTLV-1-associated myelopathy (HAM/TSP).

The CDR3 spells CSAGLPWGMIDNQPQHF. In DNA form, the CDR3 reads TGCAGTGCTGGGTTACCCTGGGGGATGATTGATAATCAGCCCCAGCATTTT. This chain joins TRBV20-1 and TRBJ1-5; D may be TRBD1 (5 bases). CDR3 length: 17 amino acids. V lost 5 bases, J lost 4 bases, and 24 bases lay in between. Germline assignment: CDR1 DFQATT and CDR2 SNEGSKA (reference sequence).